The next 21 T cell receptor beta chains were all read from a single sample in a study of T cell responses to AZD1222 COVID-19 vaccine. The method was immunoSEQ multiplex PCR; TCRdb's version includes in-frame clones alone and lacks a portion of them. The sample lists roughly 120,000 clones; roughly 84% were seen once. The material sequenced was peripheral blood, taken on day 0 of AZD1222 vaccination. Receptors originate from an adult in good health.

This clone has just a few counts. Here the CDR3 reads CASSFSSPLHF. CDR3 DNA: TGTGCCAGCAGCTTCTCTTCACCCCTCCACTTT. The chain joins TRBV7-2 to TRBJ1-6; D not resolved. Trimming took 3 bases from V and 9 from J, leaving 3 bases between them. The CDR3 runs 11 residues. The V gene's germline CDR1 is SGHTA and CDR2 FQGNSA.

J is TRBJ1-6 and V is TRBV28; the match to TRBD1 covers 7 bases. Germline V gene data show CDR1 as MDHEN and CDR2 as SYDVKM. V lost 2 bases to trimming and J lost 7 bases; unmatched junction nucleotides: 5. This CDR3 is 15 amino acids long. Written as DNA, the CDR3 is TGTGCCAGCAGTTTAGGGGGACAGCAAAATTCACCCCTCCACTTT. Amino acid sequence: CASSLGGQQNSPLHF.

This clone appeared a few times. This sequence joins TRBV11-3 and TRBJ1-3; D is undetermined. The CDR3 contains 14 residues. Deletions cut 8 bases from V and 1 base from J, with 12 bases between. Germline CDR1 and CDR2: SGHNT and YENEEA. The CDR3 DNA follows: TGTGCCAGCCAAGACATGGGTTCTGGAAACACCATATATTTT. It translates to CASQDMGSGNTIYF.

This clone has just a few counts. V usage is TRBV19 and J usage is TRBJ2-1; D is perhaps TRBD2 (5 bases). With 6 bases removed from V and 1 base from J, the gap between germline ends came to 19 bases. From germline, CDR1 is LNHDA and CDR2 SQIVND (reference sequence). This CDR3 region has 17 residues. The CDR3 DNA follows: TGTGCCAGTAGCCCGAGGAGCGGAGGAGGATCCTACAATGAGCAGTTCTTC. Protein: CASSPRSGGGSYNEQFF.

CDR3 DNA sequence: TGTGCCAGCAGTTTGGGGCAGGTTCTGGCTTTCTTT. It specifies CASSLGQVLAFF. V and J are TRBV12-3 or TRBV12-4 and TRBJ1-1; D perhaps matches TRBD1 (5 bases). V lost 3 bases, J lost 11 bases, and 13 bases lay in between. The length of the CDR3 is 12 residues.

The genes are TRBV11-2 and TRBJ1-1; D unresolved. The germline CDR1 and CDR2 sequences are SGHAT and FQNNGV. CDR3 length: 13 residues. V shed 6 bases and J shed 4 bases, with 12 bases lying between them. Here the CDR3 reads CASSHPRRTEAFF. Here the CDR3 DNA reads TGTGCCAGCAGTCACCCCCGTCGCACTGAAGCTTTCTTT.

This clone was counted only a few times. The rearrangement joins TRBV6-2 or TRBV6-3 to TRBJ2-7; 7 bases fit TRBD1. The V and J ends lost 3 bases and 2 bases, in that order; junction bases with no gene match: 10. Germline assignment: CDR1 MNHEY and CDR2 SVGEGT. CDR3 length: 16 amino acids. This chain's CDR3 is CASSYLGATGAYEQYF. CDR3 bases: TGTGCCAGCAGTTATTTGGGGGCCACAGGGGCCTACGAGCAGTACTTC.

V and J are TRBV7-9 and TRBJ1-4; D is ambiguous. The V gene's germline CDR1 is SEHNR and CDR2 FQNEAQ (reference sequence). V was shortened by 4 bases and J by 0 bases, with 6 bases between the two germline ends. CDR3 size: 14 residues. CDR3 amino acids: CASSWTATNEKLFF. Here the CDR3 DNA reads TGTGCCAGCAGCTGGACTGCAACTAATGAAAAACTGTTTTTT.

A few counts support this clone. V is TRBV6-4 and J is TRBJ2-3, with 7 nucleotides matching TRBD1. CDR3 length: 15 residues. The V and J ends lost 4 bases and 0 bases, in that order; junction bases with no gene match: 4. Germline V gene sequence: CDR1 MRHNA, CDR2 SNTAGT. The chain's CDR3 is CASSAGTASTDTQYF. The CDR3, as DNA: TGTGCCAGCAGTGCGGGGACAGCTAGCACAGATACGCAGTATTTT.

The chain carries TRBV5-6 and TRBJ1-6; TRBD1 matches at 8 bases. The CDR3 has 16 amino acids. J gave up 3 bases and V 5 bases, and 7 bases lay outside the gene matches. Germline assignment: CDR1 SGHDT and CDR2 YYEEEE. The CDR3 sequence: CASSLTGTGYNSPLHF. DNA of the CDR3: TGTGCCAGCAGTTTAACCGGGACAGGCTATAATTCACCCCTCCACTTT.

The rearrangement joins TRBV24-1 to TRBJ1-2, with a possible D match to TRBD1 (5 bases). V lost 5 bases and J lost 7, with 10 bases in between. There are 12 residues in the CDR3. Germline assignment: CDR1 KGHDR and CDR2 SFDVKD. The CDR3 here is CATSGQGIGYTF. DNA of the CDR3: TGTGCCACCAGTGGTCAGGGTATTGGCTACACCTTC.

In this sample, this clone turned up once. The chain has TRBV28 and TRBJ1-2; D possibly corresponds to TRBD1 (5 bases). Germline V gene data show CDR1 as MDHEN and CDR2 as SYDVKM. V lost 7 bases to trimming and J lost 5 bases, with 11 bases between them. CDR3 size: 12 residues. The CDR3 loop is CASISGGYGYTF. Written as DNA, the CDR3 is TGTGCCAGCATCTCGGGGGGGTATGGCTACACCTTC.

The table lists this clone with a few counts. V and J are TRBV11-3 and TRBJ2-2, with 7 positions matching TRBD1. V gave up 3 bases and J gave up 5 bases; unmatched junction bases: 6. This CDR3 has 15 amino acids. Germline lookup yields CDR1 SGHNT and CDR2 YENEEA. CDR3 DNA sequence: TGTGCCAGCAGCTTCAAGGGGGCGACAACCGGGGAGCTGTTTTTT. It codes for CASSFKGATTGELFF.

The chain carries TRBV11-2 and TRBJ1-1, with a tentative D call TRBD1 (5 bases). This CDR3 is 14 amino acids long. Trimming cost V 4 bases and J 0 bases, with 9 bases left between them. CDR1 SGHAT and CDR2 FQNNGV come from the germline V gene. The CDR3 here is CASSSDRVNTEAFF. As DNA, the CDR3 is TGTGCCAGCAGCTCAGACAGAGTGAACACTGAAGCTTTCTTT.

This clone has only one observation. J is TRBJ1-6 and V is TRBV9, with TRBD1 matching over 9 bases. The CDR3 length is 14 residues. The ends lost 5 bases at V and 9 bases at J; junction bases unmatched: 6. CDR1 and CDR2 (germline): SGDLS, YYNGEE. CDR3 coding DNA: TGTGCCAGCAGGAGAGGGACAGGGACTTCACCCCTCCACTTT. Residues: CASRRGTGTSPLHF.

The chain carries TRBV11-2 and TRBJ2-2; 10 bases match TRBD1. The CDR3 spans 16 residues. The germline V gene has CDR1 SGHAT and CDR2 FQNNGV. Losses at the gene ends were 4 bases for V and 4 bases for J; bases not matched to a gene: 6. The CDR3 DNA reads as TGTGCCAGCAGCTCCAGAGACAGGGGGCCCACCGGGGAGCTGTTTTTT. Its translation: CASSSRDRGPTGELFF.

This sequence joins TRBV6-5 and TRBJ2-2; 8 bases align to TRBD1. The CDR3 is 15 amino acids. The V gene's germline CDR1 is MNHEY and CDR2 SVGAGI. The junction had 9 bases not matched to a gene; V was cut back by 6 bases and J by 6 bases. This chain's CDR3 is CASRSGQGVAGELFF. Here the CDR3 DNA reads TGTGCCAGCAGGTCTGGACAGGGAGTGGCCGGGGAGCTGTTTTTT.

This chain joins TRBV4-2 and TRBJ1-1, with D uncertain. Germline V lookup: CDR1 LGHNA, CDR2 YNFKEQ. The CDR3 is 15 residues long. Trimming took off 0 bases at V and 2 bases at J, with 10 bases between the two ends. The CDR3 is CASSQDPRGNTEAFF. CDR3 DNA: TGTGCCAGCAGCCAAGATCCGCGGGGAAACACTGAAGCTTTCTTT.

The gene calls are TRBV25-1 and TRBJ2-1, with TRBD2 matching 7 bases. This CDR3 contains 14 residues. The germline CDR1 and CDR2 sequences are MGHDK and SYGVNS. V dropped 4 bases and J dropped 8; count of bases not matched to a gene: 8. CDR3: CASSVLSSGHEQFF. CDR3 nucleotide sequence: TGTGCCAGCAGTGTGCTCAGTAGCGGGCATGAGCAGTTCTTC.

CDR3 residues: CASSQGQQGDYGYTF. DNA of the CDR3: TGTGCCAGCAGCCAAGGGCAGCAGGGGGACTATGGCTACACCTTC. The chain links TRBV4-2 to TRBJ1-2; 7 nucleotides agree with TRBD1. The CDR3 contains 15 residues. Per the germline V gene, CDR1 is LGHNA and CDR2 is YNFKEQ. V shed 1 base and J 3 bases; nucleotides not matched to a gene: 5.

The V and J genes are TRBV4-2 and TRBJ1-4; 7 bases match TRBD1. The germline gives CDR1 LGHNA, CDR2 YNFKEQ. The CDR3 runs to 15 residues. J lost 8 bases, V lost 0 bases, and 6 bases had no gene match. As DNA, the CDR3 is TGTGCCAGCAGCCAAGATCCCAGGGGGGGAGAAAAACTGTTTTTT. It encodes CASSQDPRGGEKLFF.